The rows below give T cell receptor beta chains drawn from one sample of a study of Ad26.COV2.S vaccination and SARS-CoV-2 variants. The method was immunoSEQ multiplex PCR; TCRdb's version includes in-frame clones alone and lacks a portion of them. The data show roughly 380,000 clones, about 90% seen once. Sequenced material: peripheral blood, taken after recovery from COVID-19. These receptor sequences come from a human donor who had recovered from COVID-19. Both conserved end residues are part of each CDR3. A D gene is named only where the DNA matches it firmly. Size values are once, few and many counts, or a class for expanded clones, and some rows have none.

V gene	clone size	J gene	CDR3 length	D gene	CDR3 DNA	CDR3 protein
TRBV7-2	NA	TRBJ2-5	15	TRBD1	TGTGCCAGCAGCTCGACAGGGAAATTACAGGAGACCCAGTACTTC	CASSSTGKLQETQYF
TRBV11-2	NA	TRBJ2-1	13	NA	TGTGCCAGCAGCTTATATCAGGGAACTGAGCAGTTCTTC	CASSLYQGTEQFF
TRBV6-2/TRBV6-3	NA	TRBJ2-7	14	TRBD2	TGTGCCAGCAGTTCGCTAGCGGTGTCCTACGAGCAGTACTTC	CASSSLAVSYEQYF
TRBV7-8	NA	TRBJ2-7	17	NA	TGTGCCAGCAGCTTAATCCCGAACGACCTGCTGCCTTACGAGCAGTACTTC	CASSLIPNDLLPYEQYF
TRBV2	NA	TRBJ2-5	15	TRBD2	TGTGCCAGCAGTGGGCCCCCGGGGGGAGGAGAGACCCAGTACTTC	CASSGPPGGGETQYF
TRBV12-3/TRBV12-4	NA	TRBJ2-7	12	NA	TGTGCCAGCAGTTTTGTTGGCTACGAGCAGTACTTC	CASSFVGYEQYF
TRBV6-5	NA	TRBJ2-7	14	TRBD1	TGTGCCAGCAGTTACGGACAGGCACTCTACGAGCAGTACTTC	CASSYGQALYEQYF
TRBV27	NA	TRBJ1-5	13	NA	TGTGCCAGCAGTTCCGGGCTCAATCAGCCCCAGCATTTT	CASSSGLNQPQHF
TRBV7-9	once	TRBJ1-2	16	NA	TGTGCCAGCAGCCCCCCCCCAGGGAGTCGGAACTATGGCTACACCTTC	CASSPPPGSRNYGYTF
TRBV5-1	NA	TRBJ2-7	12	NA	TGCGCCAGCAGCTTGGAAGGCTACGAGCAGTACTTC	CASSLEGYEQYF
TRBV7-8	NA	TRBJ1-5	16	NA	TGTGCCAGCAGCACCAGTGGGGGTAGGAGCAATCAGCCCCAGCATTTT	CASSTSGGRSNQPQHF
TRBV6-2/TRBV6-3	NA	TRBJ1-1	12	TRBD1	TGTGCCAGCAGTCACGGGACAGGTGAAGCTTTCTTT	CASSHGTGEAFF
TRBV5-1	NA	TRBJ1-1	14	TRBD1	TGCGCCAGCAGCTCCGGACAGGGTATCTCTGAAGCTTTCTTT	CASSSGQGISEAFF
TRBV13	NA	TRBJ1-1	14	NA	TGTGCCAGCAGCCCATGGAGAATGAACACTGAAGCTTTCTTT	CASSPWRMNTEAFF
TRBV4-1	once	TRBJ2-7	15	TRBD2	TGCGCCAGCAGCCCCCTAGCGGGGGGGGACTACGAGCAGTACTTC	CASSPLAGGDYEQYF
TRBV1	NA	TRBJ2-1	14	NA	TGCACCAGCAGCCAAGTGGTCCGTACTTGTGAGCAGTTCTTC	CTSSQVVRTCEQFF
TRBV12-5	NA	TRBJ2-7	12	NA	TGTGCTAGTGGTTCGACGAATCACGAGCAGTACTTC	CASGSTNHEQYF
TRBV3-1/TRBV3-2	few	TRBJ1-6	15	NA	TGTGCCAGCAGCTACCGGGACCCGGCGAATTCACCCCTCCACTTT	CASSYRDPANSPLHF
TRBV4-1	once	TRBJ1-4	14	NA	TGCGCCAGCAGCCAAGGGGTTTATAATGAAAAACTGTTTTTT	CASSQGVYNEKLFF
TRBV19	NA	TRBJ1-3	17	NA	TGTGCCAGTAGTAACCCCCGCGGTCAGTTGACGGGAAACACCATATATTTT	CASSNPRGQLTGNTIYF
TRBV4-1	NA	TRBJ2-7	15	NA	TGCGCCAGCAGCCCCCGAGTAGACGGAACCTACGAGCAGTACTTC	CASSPRVDGTYEQYF
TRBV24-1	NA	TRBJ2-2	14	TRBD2	TGTGCCACCAGTGGGGTAGCGGGGCCCGGGGAGCTGTTTTTT	CATSGVAGPGELFF
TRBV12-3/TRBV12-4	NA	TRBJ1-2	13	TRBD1	TGTGCCAGCAGTTTCACAGGGGAGCGTGGCTACACCTTC	CASSFTGERGYTF
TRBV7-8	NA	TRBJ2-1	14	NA	TGTGCCAGCAGCTTTGCCCTCGGCCCCAATGAGCAGTTCTTC	CASSFALGPNEQFF
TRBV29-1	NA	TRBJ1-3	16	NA	TGCAGCGTTGAAGATCAGAAGAGTACCTCTGGAAACACCATATATTTT	CSVEDQKSTSGNTIYF
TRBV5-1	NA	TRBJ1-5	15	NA	TGCGCCAGCAGCTTGGCCGGCGGGGGCAATCAGCCCCAGCATTTT	CASSLAGGGNQPQHF
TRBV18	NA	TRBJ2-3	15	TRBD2	TGTGCCAGCTCACCAGTAGCGGGGTACACAGATACGCAGTATTTT	CASSPVAGYTDTQYF
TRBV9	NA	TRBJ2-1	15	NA	TGTGCCAGCAGCGAGCTGGGGTACCCCTACAATGAGCAGTTCTTC	CASSELGYPYNEQFF
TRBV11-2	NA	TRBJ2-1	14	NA	TGTGCCAGCAGCTTAGCAGTAATTAGCAATGAGCAGTTCTTC	CASSLAVISNEQFF
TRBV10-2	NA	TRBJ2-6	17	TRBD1	TGCGCCAGCTCTTGGACAGGGGGCGGCTCTGGGGCCAACGTCCTGACTTTC	CASSWTGGGSGANVLTF
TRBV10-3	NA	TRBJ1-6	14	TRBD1	TGTGCCATCAGTTACGGGACAGAGAATTCACCCCTCCACTTT	CAISYGTENSPLHF
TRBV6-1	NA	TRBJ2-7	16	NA	TGTGCCAGCAGTGAAGAGTGGGCAGCCAGCTCCTACGAGCAGTACTTC	CASSEEWAASSYEQYF
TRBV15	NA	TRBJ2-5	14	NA	TGTGCCACCAGCAGAGATCAGGGTCAAGAGACCCAGTACTTC	CATSRDQGQETQYF
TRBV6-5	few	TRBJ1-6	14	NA	TGTGCCAGCAGTTACGACCCCGGGGCTTCACCCCTCCACTTT	CASSYDPGASPLHF
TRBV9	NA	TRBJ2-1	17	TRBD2	TGTGCCAGCAGCGTACAAGGTGGACTAGCGGGGGGGCGAGAGCAGTTCTTC	CASSVQGGLAGGREQFF
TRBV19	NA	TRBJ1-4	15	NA	TGTGCCAGTAGTCTTCAGGGAGCAACTAATGAAAAACTGTTTTTT	CASSLQGATNEKLFF
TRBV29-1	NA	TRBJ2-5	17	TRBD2	TGCAGCGCCGCTTCAAGCGGGGGGGCCCGTTCCCTGGAGACCCAGTACTTC	CSAASSGGARSLETQYF
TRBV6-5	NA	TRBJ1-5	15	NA	TGTGCCAGCAGTTACTCCTCGGGCAGCAATCAGCCCCAGCATTTT	CASSYSSGSNQPQHF
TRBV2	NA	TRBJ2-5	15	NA	TGTGCCAGCAGTGAGGTCATCTACCCAAGAGAAAACCAGTACTTC	CASSEVIYPRENQYF
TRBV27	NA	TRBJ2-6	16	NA	TGTGCCAGCAGTCCCTCCCGAGGGGCTGGGGCCAACGTCCTGACTTTC	CASSPSRGAGANVLTF
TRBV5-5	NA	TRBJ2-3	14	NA	TGTGCCAGCAGCTTCCGGGGTAACACAGATACGCAGTATTTT	CASSFRGNTDTQYF
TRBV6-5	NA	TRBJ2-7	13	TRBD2	TGTGCCAGCAAAGAAGTGTGGGAGGGACCCCCCCAATTC	CASKEVWEGPPQF
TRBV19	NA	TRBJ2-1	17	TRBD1	TGTGCCAGTAGTAAGACAGGGGGGACCCTGGCCTCTCGGGAGCAGTTCTTC	CASSKTGGTLASREQFF
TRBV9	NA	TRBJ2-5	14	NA	TGTGCCAGCAGCGTAGAGGCCAGCGAAGAGACCCAGTACTTC	CASSVEASEETQYF
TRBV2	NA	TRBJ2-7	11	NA	TGTGCCAGCAGTGGACCCTACGAGCAGTACTTC	CASSGPYEQYF
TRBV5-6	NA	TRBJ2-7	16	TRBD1	TGTGCCAGCAGGACTTTGCAGGGACAGGGTTTAAACGAGCAGTACTTC	CASRTLQGQGLNEQYF
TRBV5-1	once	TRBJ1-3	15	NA	TGCGCCAGCAGCTTGGCCCCGGGTTCTGGAAACACCATATATTTT	CASSLAPGSGNTIYF
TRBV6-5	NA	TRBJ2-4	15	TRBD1	TGTGCCAGCACCCAGGACAGGGGAATAGTCGGCATTCAGTACTTC	CASTQDRGIVGIQYF
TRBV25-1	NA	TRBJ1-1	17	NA	NA	CASSESFFGRENTEAFF
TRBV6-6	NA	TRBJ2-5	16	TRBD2	TGTGCCAGCAGTTATAGCGGGGGGTCCATAAAAGAGACCCAGTACTTC	CASSYSGGSIKETQYF